This record concerns one T cell receptor beta chain sequence. It has no known antigen specificity. Base-call qualities are not available, and no considerably larger clone is one nucleotide away. The study evaluated CTLA-4 blockade (ipilimumab) given together with focal radiation therapy in patients who had chemo-refractory metastatic non-small-cell lung cancer. The data were obtained in a study of radiotherapy plus CTLA-4 blockade in lung cancer (dated by TCRdb to 2016 to 2019). Background for the entire study: Among enrolled patients, 15% to 20% had an objective response and 31% reached disease control. Broad study findings and their caveats: After treatment with radiotherapy and ipilimumab, TCR clones that originated in tumors expanded in peripheral blood. Increased serum interferon-beta after radiation, together with early dynamic changes in blood T cell clones, were reported to be the strongest predictors of response.

Measured from the cysteine to the phenylalanine, the CDR3 is 13 residues long. Just the 39-base CDR3 DNA is kept, in frame starting at base 1. The trim is 4 bases for V and 14 bases for J, with a gap of 18 bases between the germline ends. Based on the germline V gene, the CDR1 and CDR2 sequences are SGHAT and FQNNGV. Library creation used the immunoSEQ multiplex PCR assay. Imported from immuneACCESS, the table was reduced by TCRdb to in-frame sequences with V and J called. These copies leave out some clones; in studies compared against another copy, an unresolved V gene accounts for under half, and the cause of the remainder is not known. For this sample the table gives tens of thousands of clones, of which more than 75% were detected only once. 6.5% to 10% of the sample belongs to the ten largest clones.

Sequenced material: peripheral blood, taken from a patient treated with radiotherapy plus ipilimumab. The V and J segments used are TRBV11-2 and TRBJ2-1; TRBD1 is perhaps the D gene, given 6 matching bases. This TCR was recovered from a human donor with non-small cell lung cancer who had a complete response to radiotherapy plus ipilimumab. The DNA sequence is as follows: TGTGCCAGCAGCTCCCCTTTGAGGGCAGGGGAGTTCTTC. It specifies CASSSPLRAGEFF.